The entry that follows covers one T cell receptor beta chain sequence. The entry originates in a study of CD8 T cells in Susac syndrome. As for the study in general: When their blood was taken, the Susac syndrome patients had either not yet had any therapy, were taking corticosteroids, or were taking intravenous immunoglobulin alone.

With random hexamers, about 0.5 to 1 ug RNA was reverse transcribed. Coverage of TCR beta CDR3 amplification by immunoSEQ multiplex PCR extended to 54 Vbeta and 13 Jbeta. TCRdb re-analysed the immunoSEQ multiplex PCR reads in MiXCR, keeping a single row per CDR3 protein. The table includes approximately 190,000 distinct CDR3 sequences, approximately 95% detected once. The clonotype was recovered from a human donor with Susac syndrome. Sequencing was performed on CD8+ T cells from PBMCs.

CDR3 coding DNA: TGTGCCAGCAGTACCCTGTTCGTAGGGGATGGCTACACCTTC. Translated, it gives CASSTLFVGDGYTF. J is TRBJ1-2 and V is TRBV28; the D gene is possibly TRBD1 (5 bases). This CDR3 comprises 14 residues. CDR1 is MDHEN, CDR2 SYDVKM, per germline. Deletions cut 5 bases from V and 6 bases from J, with 16 bases between.